A single T cell receptor (beta chain) is shown here with its context. The immunoSEQ assay was v3.0, run at survey level. Profiling relied on immunoSEQ multiplex PCR, and the TCRdb table lists in-frame clones only, not all of them. The sample carries 25,000 to 35,000 clones, approximately 86% recorded once. These data come from a study of long-term antiretroviral therapy in people with HIV. Germline V gene data show CDR1 as SQVTM and CDR2 as ANQGSEA. Trimming left V 4 bases short and J 3 bases short, with 6 bases between. The CDR3 contains 11 residues. The sample consisted of unsorted PBMCs, taken roughly 5 years before starting antiretroviral therapy. This TCR was recovered from a man aged 45 to 65 with HIV. The rearrangement joins TRBV29-1 to TRBJ2-5; no reliable D call. The CDR3 DNA reads TGCAGCGTTGCCAGAGAAGAGACCCAGTACTTC. Protein: CSVAREETQYF.